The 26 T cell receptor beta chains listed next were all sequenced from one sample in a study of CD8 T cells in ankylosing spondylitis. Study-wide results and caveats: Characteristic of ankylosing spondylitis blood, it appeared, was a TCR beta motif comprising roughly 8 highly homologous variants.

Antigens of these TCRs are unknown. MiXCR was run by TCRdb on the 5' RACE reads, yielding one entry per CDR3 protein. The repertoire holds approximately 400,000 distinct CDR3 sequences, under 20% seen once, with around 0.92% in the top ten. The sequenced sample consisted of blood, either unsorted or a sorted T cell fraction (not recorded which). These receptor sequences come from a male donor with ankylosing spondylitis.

CDR3 in DNA: TGTGCCAGCAGCAGACAGGGTAGTAGGATCTACGAGCAGTACTTC. Translation gives CASSRQGSRIYEQYF. This chain uses TRBV7-2 with TRBJ2-7; 7 bases fit TRBD1. Germline V gene sequence: CDR1 SGHTA, CDR2 FQGNSA. The junction had 10 bases not matched to a gene; V was cut back by 5 bases and J by 3 bases. This CDR3 has 15 residues.

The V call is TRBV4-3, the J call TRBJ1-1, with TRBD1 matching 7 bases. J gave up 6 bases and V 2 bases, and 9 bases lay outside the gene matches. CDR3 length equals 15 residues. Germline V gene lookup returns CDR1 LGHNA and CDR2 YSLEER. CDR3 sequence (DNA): TGCGCCAGCAGCCAAAGAACGACAGGGAGGGCTGAAGCTTTCTTT. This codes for CASSQRTTGRAEAFF.

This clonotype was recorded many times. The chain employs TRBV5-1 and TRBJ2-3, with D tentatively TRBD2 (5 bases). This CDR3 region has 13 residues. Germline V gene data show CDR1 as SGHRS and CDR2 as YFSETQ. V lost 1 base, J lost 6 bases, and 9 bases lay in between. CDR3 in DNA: TGCGCCAGCAGCTTGCCCGGGGAGGATACGCAGTATTTT. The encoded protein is CASSLPGEDTQYF.

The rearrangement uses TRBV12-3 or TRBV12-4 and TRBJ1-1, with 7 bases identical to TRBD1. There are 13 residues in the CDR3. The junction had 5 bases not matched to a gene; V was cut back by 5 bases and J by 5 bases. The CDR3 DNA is TGTGCCAGCAGTGAACTGACAGGGACTGAAGCTTTCTTT. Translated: CASSELTGTEAFF.

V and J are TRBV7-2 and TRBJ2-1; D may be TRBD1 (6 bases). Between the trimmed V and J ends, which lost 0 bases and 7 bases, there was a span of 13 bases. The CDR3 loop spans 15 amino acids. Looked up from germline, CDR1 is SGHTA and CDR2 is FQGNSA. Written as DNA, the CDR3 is TGTGCCAGCAGCTTAGCGCGGGCAGGGGTGAATGAGCAGTTCTTC. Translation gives CASSLARAGVNEQFF.

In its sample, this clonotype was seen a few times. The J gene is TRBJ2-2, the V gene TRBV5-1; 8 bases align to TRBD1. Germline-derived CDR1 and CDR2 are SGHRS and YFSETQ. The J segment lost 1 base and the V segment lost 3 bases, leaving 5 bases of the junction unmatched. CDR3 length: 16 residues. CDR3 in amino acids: CASSWTGPRNTGELFF. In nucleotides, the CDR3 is TGCGCCAGCAGCTGGACAGGGCCGCGGAACACCGGGGAGCTGTTTTTT.

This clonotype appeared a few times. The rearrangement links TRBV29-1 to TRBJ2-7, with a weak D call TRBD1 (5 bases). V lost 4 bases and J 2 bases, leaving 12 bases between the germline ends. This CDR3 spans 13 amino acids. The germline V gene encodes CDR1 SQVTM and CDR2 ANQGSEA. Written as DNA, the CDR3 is TGCAGCGTTGGTGGGGCCCTTACCTACGAGCAGTACTTC. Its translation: CSVGGALTYEQYF.

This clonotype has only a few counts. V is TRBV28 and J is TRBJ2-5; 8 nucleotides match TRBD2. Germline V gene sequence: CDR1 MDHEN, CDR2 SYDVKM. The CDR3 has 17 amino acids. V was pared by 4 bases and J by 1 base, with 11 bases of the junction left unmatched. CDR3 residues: CASSSPGLGFSQETQYF. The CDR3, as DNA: TGTGCCAGCAGTTCACCGGGACTAGGCTTCTCCCAAGAGACCCAGTACTTC.

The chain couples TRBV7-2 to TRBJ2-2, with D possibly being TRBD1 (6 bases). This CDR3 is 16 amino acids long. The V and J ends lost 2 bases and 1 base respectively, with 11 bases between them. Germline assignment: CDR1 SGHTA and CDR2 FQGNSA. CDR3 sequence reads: CASSLQGFGNTGELFF. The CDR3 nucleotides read TGTGCCAGCAGCTTACAGGGGTTTGGGAACACCGGGGAGCTGTTTTTT.

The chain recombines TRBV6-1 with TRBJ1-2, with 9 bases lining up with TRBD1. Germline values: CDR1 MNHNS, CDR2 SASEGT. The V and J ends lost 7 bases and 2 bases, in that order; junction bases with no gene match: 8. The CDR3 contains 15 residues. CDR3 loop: CASTTGQGYNYGYTF. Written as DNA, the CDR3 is TGTGCCAGCACCACCGGACAGGGGTACAACTATGGCTACACCTTC.

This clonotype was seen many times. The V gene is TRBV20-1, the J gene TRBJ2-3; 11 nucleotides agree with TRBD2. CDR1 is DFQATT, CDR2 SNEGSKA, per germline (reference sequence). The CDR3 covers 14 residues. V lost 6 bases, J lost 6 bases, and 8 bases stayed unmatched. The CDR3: CSAVAGGPRDTQYF. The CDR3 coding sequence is TGCAGTGCCGTAGCGGGAGGGCCAAGGGATACGCAGTATTTT.

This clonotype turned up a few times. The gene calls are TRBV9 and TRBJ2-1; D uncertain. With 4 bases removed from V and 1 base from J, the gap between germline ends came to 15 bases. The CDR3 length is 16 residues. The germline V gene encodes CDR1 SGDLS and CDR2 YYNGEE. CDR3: CASSRDQTKSYNEQFF. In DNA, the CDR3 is TGTGCCAGCAGCAGAGACCAGACCAAGTCCTACAATGAGCAGTTCTTC.

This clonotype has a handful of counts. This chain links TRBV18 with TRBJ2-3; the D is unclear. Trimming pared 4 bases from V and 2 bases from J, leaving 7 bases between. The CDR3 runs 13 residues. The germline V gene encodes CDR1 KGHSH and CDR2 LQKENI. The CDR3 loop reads CASSRFHTDTQYF. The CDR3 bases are TGTGCCAGCTCACGGTTTCACACAGATACGCAGTATTTT.

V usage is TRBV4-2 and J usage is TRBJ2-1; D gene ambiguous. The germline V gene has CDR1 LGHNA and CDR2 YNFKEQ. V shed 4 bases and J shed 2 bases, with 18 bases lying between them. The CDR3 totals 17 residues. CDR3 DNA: TGTGCCAGCAGCCCAGATCAGAGCCCGGCAACCTACAATGAGCAGTTCTTC. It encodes CASSPDQSPATYNEQFF.

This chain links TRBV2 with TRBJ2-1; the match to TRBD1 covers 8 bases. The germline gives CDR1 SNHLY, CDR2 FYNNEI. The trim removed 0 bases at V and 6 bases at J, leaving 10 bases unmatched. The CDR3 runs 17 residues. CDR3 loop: CASSEARGQGGFNEQFF. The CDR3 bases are TGTGCCAGCAGTGAAGCTCGAGGACAGGGAGGTTTCAATGAGCAGTTCTTC.

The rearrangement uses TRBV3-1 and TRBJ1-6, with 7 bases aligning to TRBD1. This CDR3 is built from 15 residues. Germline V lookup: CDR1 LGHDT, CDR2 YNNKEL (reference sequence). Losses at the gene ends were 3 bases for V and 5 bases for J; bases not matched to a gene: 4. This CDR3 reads CASSHHGTDNSPLHF. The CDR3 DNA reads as TGTGCCAGCAGCCACCACGGGACAGATAATTCACCCCTCCACTTT.

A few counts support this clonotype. CDR3 sequence: CASSLGPPWPTEAFF. CDR3 DNA sequence: TGTGCCAGCAGCTTAGGTCCCCCTTGGCCCACTGAAGCTTTCTTT. The rearrangement links TRBV7-2 to TRBJ1-1; no clear D gene. V shed 1 base and J shed 4 bases, with 13 bases lying between them. The CDR3 consists of 15 residues. CDR1 SGHTA and CDR2 FQGNSA come from the germline V gene.

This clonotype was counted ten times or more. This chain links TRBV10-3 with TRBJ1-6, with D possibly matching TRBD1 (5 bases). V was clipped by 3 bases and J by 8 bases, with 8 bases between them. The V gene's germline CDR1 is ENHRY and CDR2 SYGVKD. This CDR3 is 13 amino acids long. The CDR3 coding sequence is TGTGCCATCAGTGACAGGGTGGATTCACCCCTCCACTTT. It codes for CAISDRVDSPLHF.

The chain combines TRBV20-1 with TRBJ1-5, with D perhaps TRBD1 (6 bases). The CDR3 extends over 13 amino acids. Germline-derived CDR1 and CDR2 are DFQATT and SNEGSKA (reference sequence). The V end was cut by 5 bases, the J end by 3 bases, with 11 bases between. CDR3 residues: CSASGQYNQPQHF. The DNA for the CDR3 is TGCAGTGCTTCAGGACAGTACAATCAGCCCCAGCATTTT.

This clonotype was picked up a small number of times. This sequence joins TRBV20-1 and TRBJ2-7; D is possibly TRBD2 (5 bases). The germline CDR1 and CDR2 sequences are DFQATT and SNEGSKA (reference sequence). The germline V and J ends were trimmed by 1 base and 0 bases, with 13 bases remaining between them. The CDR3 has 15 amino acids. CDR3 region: CSARVEGLSSYEQYF. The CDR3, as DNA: TGCAGTGCTAGAGTCGAGGGCCTGAGCTCCTACGAGCAGTACTTC.

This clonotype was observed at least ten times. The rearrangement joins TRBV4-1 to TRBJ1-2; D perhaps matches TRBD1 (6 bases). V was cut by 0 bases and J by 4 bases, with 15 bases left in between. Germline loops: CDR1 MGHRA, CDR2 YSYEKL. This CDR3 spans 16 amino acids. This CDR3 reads CASSQDGTGFFYGYTF. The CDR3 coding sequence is TGCGCCAGCAGCCAAGACGGAACAGGGTTCTTCTATGGCTACACCTTC.

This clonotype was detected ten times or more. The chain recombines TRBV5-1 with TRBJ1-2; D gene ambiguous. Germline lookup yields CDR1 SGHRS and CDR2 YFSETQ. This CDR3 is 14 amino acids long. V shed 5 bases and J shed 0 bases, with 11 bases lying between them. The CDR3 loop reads CASRPDLANYGYTF. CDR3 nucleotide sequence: TGCGCCAGCAGACCAGACCTGGCTAACTATGGCTACACCTTC.

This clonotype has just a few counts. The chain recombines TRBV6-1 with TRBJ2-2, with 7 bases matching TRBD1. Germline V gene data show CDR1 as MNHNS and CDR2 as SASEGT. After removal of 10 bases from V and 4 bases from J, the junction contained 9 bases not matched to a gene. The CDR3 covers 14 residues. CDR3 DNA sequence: TGTGCCACCGCGACAGGGTACAGCACCGGGGAGCTGTTTTTT. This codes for CATATGYSTGELFF.

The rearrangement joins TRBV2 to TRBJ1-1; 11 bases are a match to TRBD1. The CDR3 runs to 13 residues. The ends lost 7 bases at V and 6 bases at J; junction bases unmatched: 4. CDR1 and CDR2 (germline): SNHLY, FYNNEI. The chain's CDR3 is CASTGQGESEAFF. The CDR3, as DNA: TGTGCCAGCACGGGACAGGGGGAATCTGAAGCTTTCTTT.

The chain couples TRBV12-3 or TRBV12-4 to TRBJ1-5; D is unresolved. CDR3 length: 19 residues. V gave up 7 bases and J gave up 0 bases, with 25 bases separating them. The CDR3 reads CASILLPPTDPHSNQPQHF. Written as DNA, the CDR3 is TGTGCCAGCATCCTTCTCCCCCCGACGGATCCCCATAGCAATCAGCCCCAGCATTTT.

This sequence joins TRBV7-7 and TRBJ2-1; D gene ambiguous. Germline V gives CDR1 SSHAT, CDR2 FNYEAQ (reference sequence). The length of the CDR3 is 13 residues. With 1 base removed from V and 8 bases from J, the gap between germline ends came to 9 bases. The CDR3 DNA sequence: TGTGCCAGCAGCTTAGGCCGCATGGATGAGCAGTTCTTC. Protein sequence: CASSLGRMDEQFF.